The 24 T cell receptor beta chains given below trace back to one sample, sequenced in a study of memory CD4+ T cells and cytomegalovirus serostatus. The sort gate was single viable CD3+CD4+CD8-CD45RO+ cells for memory CD4+ T cells. Some clones are missing from TCRdb's copy, which holds only in-frame ones; the method was immunoSEQ multiplex PCR. The sample records tens of thousands of clones, roughly 80% being singletons. Sequencing was carried out using memory CD4+ T cells from blood. The receptors originated from an adult in good health and CMV-seronegative.

Here the CDR3 DNA reads TGTGCCAGCCGGGACGTCGCGAACACCGGGGAGCTGTTTTTT. Amino acids: CASRDVANTGELFF. V is TRBV6-4 and J is TRBJ2-2; D tentatively reads TRBD1 or TRBD2 (5 bases each). The CDR3 is 14 amino acids. V was pared by 8 bases and J by 0 bases, with 10 bases between. Germline assignment: CDR1 MRHNA and CDR2 SNTAGT.

CDR3 amino acids: CASTAGSNNQPQHF. Written as DNA, the CDR3 is TGTGCCAGTACGGCAGGGAGTAACAATCAGCCCCAGCATTTT. This chain connects TRBV19 to TRBJ1-5; D possibly corresponds to TRBD1 (5 bases). Trimming removed 7 bases at V and 3 bases at J, with 13 bases between. The CDR3 length is 14 residues. Germline lookup yields CDR1 LNHDA and CDR2 SQIVND (reference sequence).

This sequence joins TRBV7-2 and TRBJ2-3, with 9 bases identical to TRBD2. V shed 7 bases and J 2 bases; nucleotides not matched to a gene: 16. The CDR3 sequence is 18 residues long. Germline assignment: CDR1 SGHTA and CDR2 FQGNSA. The CDR3 loop reads CASIPRGGGGGATDTQYF. The CDR3 DNA reads as TGTGCCAGCATCCCCCGGGGCGGGGGGGGCGGGGCCACAGATACGCAGTATTTT.

This chain uses TRBV6-1 with TRBJ2-7; 7 bases agree with TRBD2. V was pared by 5 bases and J by 4 bases, with 8 bases of the junction left unmatched. From germline, CDR1 is MNHNS and CDR2 SASEGT. This CDR3 has 14 amino acids. CDR3 loop: CASSINSGPYEQYF. Here the CDR3 DNA reads TGTGCCAGCAGTATAAATAGCGGGCCTTACGAGCAGTACTTC.

The chain combines TRBV6-5 with TRBJ2-1; D possibly matches TRBD1 or TRBD2 (6 bases each). CDR1 and CDR2 from the germline V gene are MNHEY and SVGAGI. The CDR3 contains 16 residues. With 0 bases removed from V and 10 bases from J, the gap between germline ends came to 19 bases. CDR3 in amino acids: CASSYSTGGFTREQFF. The CDR3, as DNA: TGTGCCAGCAGTTACTCGACCGGGGGCTTCACCCGGGAGCAGTTCTTC.

CDR3 sequence (DNA): TGTGCCAGCAGCCAGAGGGCCGGCTACTATGGCTACACCTTC. This encodes CASSQRAGYYGYTF. The J gene is TRBJ1-2, the V gene TRBV14; D remains ambiguous. The V end lost 3 bases, the J end lost 3 bases, and 11 bases lay between the germline ends. Germline CDR1 reads SGHDN; CDR2 reads FVKESK. The CDR3 totals 14 residues.

The rearrangement uses TRBV6-6 and TRBJ2-2; no clear D gene. This CDR3 spans 12 amino acids. The germline V gene encodes CDR1 MNHNY and CDR2 SVGAGI (reference sequence). V was trimmed by 8 bases and J by 2 bases, leaving 6 bases between them. CDR3 amino acids: CASSSNTGELFF. The CDR3 coding sequence is TGTGCCAGCTCCAGTAACACCGGGGAGCTGTTTTTT.

This clone was seen a few times. J is TRBJ2-5 and V is TRBV6-5; unclear D gene. V was cut by 8 bases and J by 5 bases, with 12 bases left in between. The CDR3 is 12 amino acids. CDR1 MNHEY and CDR2 SVGAGI come from the germline V gene. The CDR3 reads CASSRSGETQYF. DNA of the CDR3: TGTGCCAGCTCTAGGAGTGGGGAGACCCAGTACTTC.

The V gene is TRBV30, the J gene TRBJ1-2; no firm D call. Germline V gene data show CDR1 as GTSNPN and CDR2 as SVGIG (reference sequence). V was shortened by 1 base and J by 6 bases, with 9 bases between the two germline ends. The CDR3 covers 12 residues. The CDR3 protein is CAWSGSAHGYTF. DNA for the CDR3: TGTGCCTGGAGTGGATCTGCTCATGGCTACACCTTC.

V and J are TRBV9 and TRBJ2-2, with D tentatively TRBD1 (5 bases). CDR3 length equals 14 residues. Deletions cut 1 base from V and 3 bases from J, with 7 bases between. Germline V gives CDR1 SGDLS, CDR2 YYNGEE. This CDR3 is CASSVRGDTGELFF. The CDR3 nucleotides read TGTGCCAGCAGCGTAAGGGGTGACACCGGGGAGCTGTTTTTT.

The genes are TRBV7-3 and TRBJ1-6; 7 bases map to TRBD1. Germline CDR1 reads SGHTA; CDR2 reads FQGTGA. V trimming: 4 bases; J trimming: 5 bases; junction bases outside the gene matches: 8. This CDR3 has 16 amino acids. The CDR3 spells CASSSQGPGNNSPLHF. In DNA, the CDR3 is TGTGCCAGCAGCTCACAGGGGCCAGGCAATAATTCACCCCTCCACTTT.

The CDR3 nucleotides are TGTGCCAGCAGTGAACGCGAGGGCGCGAACACCGGGGAGCTGTTTTTT. It is translated as CASSEREGANTGELFF. This chain joins TRBV6-1 and TRBJ2-2, with a tentative D call TRBD2 (5 bases). Germline-derived CDR1 and CDR2 are MNHNS and SASEGT. This CDR3 is 16 amino acids long. V shed 2 bases and J shed 0 bases, with 10 bases lying between them.

This clone has just a few counts. J is TRBJ2-7 and V is TRBV6-5, with D possibly TRBD1 on 6 matching bases. The CDR3 is made up of 14 amino acids. V lost 6 bases to trimming and J lost 3 bases, with 15 bases between them. The germline V gene encodes CDR1 MNHEY and CDR2 SVGAGI. CDR3 nucleotide sequence: TGTGCCAGCAGCCGCAGGGGACCACTCTACGAGCAGTACTTC. Amino acid sequence: CASSRRGPLYEQYF.

The chain joins TRBV6-5 to TRBJ2-5; TRBD1 matches at 7 bases. The junction had 8 bases not matched to a gene; V was cut back by 6 bases and J by 7 bases. CDR3 size: 13 residues. CDR1 MNHEY and CDR2 SVGAGI come from the germline V gene. This CDR3 reads CASSKQGIATQYF. CDR3 bases: TGTGCCAGCAGCAAACAGGGGATCGCGACCCAGTACTTC.

The chain joins TRBV5-1 to TRBJ2-1; TRBD2 matches 10 bases. In germline, CDR1 is SGHRS, CDR2 YFSETQ. V shed 1 base, J shed 5 bases, and the junction held 12 bases outside the gene matches. There are 18 residues in the CDR3. DNA for the CDR3: TGCGCCAGCAGCTTGACCGCACGGACTAGCGGTTTTGACAATGAGCAGTTCTTC. Amino acids: CASSLTARTSGFDNEQFF.

This clone was seen only a few times. This chain links TRBV7-2 with TRBJ2-3, with a possible D match to TRBD1 (6 bases). This CDR3 spans 17 amino acids. Trimming took 1 base from V and 1 from J, leaving 15 bases between them. Germline lookup yields CDR1 SGHTA and CDR2 FQGNSA. CDR3 region: CASSLVRGNRRTDTQYF. The CDR3 DNA reads TGTGCCAGCAGCTTAGTTAGGGGGAACCGACGCACAGATACGCAGTATTTT.

The chain recombines TRBV7-7 with TRBJ1-2; a weak D match, TRBD1 (5 bases). The CDR3 has 13 amino acids. Deletions cut 5 bases from V and 13 bases from J, with 20 bases between. The germline gives CDR1 SSHAT, CDR2 FNYEAQ (reference sequence). CDR3 protein: CASSPGTQGPFTF. In nucleotides, the CDR3 is TGTGCCAGCAGCCCAGGGACGCAGGGCCCTTTCACCTTC.

This clone has only one observation. The V call is TRBV9, the J call TRBJ2-1, with D tentatively TRBD1 (5 bases). Between the trimmed V and J ends, which lost 0 bases and 6 bases, there was a span of 13 bases. CDR1 is SGDLS, CDR2 YYNGEE, per germline. CDR3 length: 15 residues. The chain's CDR3 is CASSVAGQGANEQFF. DNA of the CDR3: TGTGCCAGCAGCGTAGCTGGTCAGGGCGCCAATGAGCAGTTCTTC.

This clone was recorded only once. The CDR3 bases are TGCGCCAGCAGCACTTGGACAGGGGGCGCCTCCAAAGGTGGGGCCAACGTCCTGACTTTC. It yields the protein CASSTWTGGASKGGANVLTF. The chain is built from TRBV5-1 and TRBJ2-6, with 11 bases lining up with TRBD1. This CDR3 spans 20 amino acids. Germline values: CDR1 SGHRS, CDR2 YFSETQ. Trimming cost V 4 bases and J 3 bases; bases outside gene matches: 15.

The chain couples TRBV9 to TRBJ1-4, with D possibly TRBD1 on 5 matching bases. Trimming shortened V by 5 bases and J by 0 bases, and 8 bases separated the two germline ends. The CDR3 consists of 14 residues. Germline CDR1 SGDLS, CDR2 YYNGEE. This chain's CDR3 is CASSIQATNEKLFF. The CDR3 DNA reads as TGTGCCAGCAGTATACAGGCAACTAATGAAAAACTGTTTTTT. Combining the CDR3 with reference TRBV9 and TRBJ1-4 gives the whole variable domain DSGVTQTPKHLITATGQRVTLRCSPRSGDLSVYWYQQSLDQGLQFLIQYYNGEERAKGNILERFSAQQFPDLHSELNLSSLELGDSALYFCASSIQATNEKLFFGSGTQLSVL.

The chain recombines TRBV4-3 with TRBJ1-4; 9 nucleotides agree with TRBD1. J was trimmed by 2 bases and V by 4 bases; bases with no gene match: 11. CDR3 size: 18 residues. Per the germline V gene, CDR1 is LGHNA and CDR2 is YSLEER. The CDR3 DNA sequence: TGCGCCAGCAGCCCAGACCCGACGGGACAGGGTACTAATGAAAAACTGTTTTTT. The encoded protein is CASSPDPTGQGTNEKLFF.

The CDR3 loop reads CASRRGRDNQPQHF. DNA of the CDR3: TGTGCCAGTAGAAGGGGACGGGACAATCAGCCCCAGCATTTT. The chain couples TRBV19 to TRBJ1-5, with D perhaps matching TRBD1 (5 bases). Germline loops: CDR1 LNHDA, CDR2 SQIVND (reference sequence). V was clipped by 6 bases and J by 3 bases, with 12 bases between them. CDR3 length: 14 amino acids.

The gene calls are TRBV28 and TRBJ1-5; no reliable D call. V gave up 2 bases and J gave up 9 bases, with 8 bases separating them. This CDR3 spans 12 amino acids. Germline CDR1 reads MDHEN; CDR2 reads SYDVKM. CDR3 sequence (DNA): TGTGCCAGCAGTTTAGTAGGGCGGCCCCAGCATTTT. Amino acids: CASSLVGRPQHF. Together with reference TRBV28 and TRBJ1-5, the CDR3 gives the full variable domain: DVKVTQSSRYLVKRTGEKVFLECVQDMDHENMFWYRQDPGLGLRLIYFSYDVKMKEKGDIPEGYSVSREKKERFSLILESASTNQTSMYLCASSLVGRPQHFGDGTRLSIL.

The J gene is TRBJ2-3, the V gene TRBV19; 7 positions match TRBD1. Trimming removed 3 bases from V and 0 bases from J; junction bases left unmatched: 3. Germline V gives CDR1 LNHDA, CDR2 SQIVND (reference sequence). This CDR3 has 15 amino acids. The CDR3 bases are TGTGCCAGTAGTATCGGGGACAGAAGCACAGATACGCAGTATTTT. Amino acids: CASSIGDRSTDTQYF. Full variable domain (rest looked up from reference TRBV19 and TRBJ2-3): DGGITQSPKYLFRKEGQNVTLSCEQNLNHDAMYWYRQDPGQGLRLIYYSQIVNDFQKGDIAEGYSVSREKKESFPLTVTSAQKNPTAFYLCASSIGDRSTDTQYFGPGTRLTVL.